This TCR beta chain was sequenced during a study of T-cell reconstitution after alpha-beta-depleted transplantation in children (dated by TCRdb to about 2016). Regarding the study in general: The study quantitatively tracked T-cell immune reconstitution after TCRalphabeta/CD19-depleted allogeneic hematopoietic cell transplantation in children using TCR repertoire profiling.

What the research found in general, with its limitations: Over subsequent months, a decline in hyperexpanded clone frequencies was noted, and after one year, T-cell counts and TCRbeta diversity were mostly ascribed to newly produced T cells. The apparently early recovery of alphabetaT-cell counts about two months after transplant reportedly depended on only several hundred rapidly expanded clones that came from non-depleted graft cells. The high TCRbeta diversity at day 60 in some patients was ascribed to recipient T cells and intrathymic progenitors that had survived conditioning.

This specimen's treatment or condition label, per the study, means: allogeneic hematopoietic cell transplantation with graft depleted of TCRalphabeta T cells and CD19 B cells. The children who served as transplant recipients had been given grafts of TCRalphabeta/CD19-depleted allogeneic hematopoietic cells. Details on this clonotype: This clone's antigen is unknown. Within one base of it there is no much larger clone, and no base qualities were kept.

Receptor libraries were prepared by PCR. Sequencing used an Illumina HiSeq 2500. To normalize quantification of the TCRbeta repertoire, the TCR libraries were built with molecular barcoding that relied on unique molecular identifiers. In TCRdb, the public reads were trimmed at Q25 with fastp and aligned with MiXCR, with productive beta chains retained. CDR3 protein sequences are deduplicated, and each keeps its most common genes and DNA. The sample yields just over 950,000 distinct CDR3 sequences; about 29% were counted once. The ten largest clones capture roughly 27% of the sample. The germline V gene supplies CDR1 MDHEN and CDR2 SYDVKM. At the junction V is shortened by 6 bases and J by 1 base; bases outside the gene matches: 1. The CDR3 sequence holds 14 residues, the cysteine and phenylalanine included. Only the CDR3 part of the read is kept: 42 bases, read in frame from the first base.

The sequence derives from a boy less than two years old who had a stem cell transplant for SCID, so the T cells may come from the graft donor. The sequence joins TRBV28 to TRBJ2-5, and 11 junction bases match TRBD2. The sample was PBMCs, mostly from graft donor cells, taken 360 days after TCRalphabeta/CD19-depleted stem cell transplant. The DNA is TGTGCCAGCAGACTAGCGGGGGCCCAAGAGACCCAGTACTTC. Its translation reads: CASRLAGAQETQYF.